The next 13 T cell receptor beta chains were all read from a single sample in a study of blood T cell repertoires in COVID-19. Method: immunoSEQ multiplex PCR; TCRdb's copy keeps in-frame clones and lacks some. The repertoire consists of fewer than 250,000 clones, with 90% occurring once and the leading ten covering more than 12%. The sequenced sample consisted of PBMCs or T cells enriched from blood (not recorded which). These receptor sequences come from a man between 25 and 39 years old who had been exposed to COVID-19.

V and J are TRBV2 and TRBJ2-1, with D unclear. The V end lost 0 bases, the J end lost 0 bases, and 9 bases lay between the germline ends. Germline loops: CDR1 SNHLY, CDR2 FYNNEI. The CDR3 spans 16 residues. The DNA for the CDR3 is TGTGCCAGCAGTGAAGCGAACAGACACTCCTACAATGAGCAGTTCTTC. Residues: CASSEANRHSYNEQFF.

The chain has TRBV29-1 and TRBJ2-5; weak D call: TRBD1 (6 bases). From germline, CDR1 is SQVTM and CDR2 ANQGSEA. This CDR3 spans 14 amino acids. V was pared by 6 bases and J by 2 bases, with 16 bases between. CDR3 nucleotide sequence: TGCAGCGTAGAACAGGGTCAGGGGCAAGAGACCCAGTACTTC. It translates to CSVEQGQGQETQYF.

This clone was seen a single time. The chain combines TRBV4-1 with TRBJ2-2; perhaps TRBD2 as D (6 bases). Germline CDR1 is MGHRA and CDR2 is YSYEKL. The V end was cut by 2 bases, the J end by 4 bases, with 14 bases between. This CDR3 comprises 16 residues. The CDR3 coding sequence is TGCGCCAGCAGCCAATTCACGGAGGGCAGCACCGGGGAGCTGTTTTTT. Its translation is CASSQFTEGSTGELFF.

The chain combines TRBV5-1 with TRBJ1-1; 9 bases match TRBD1. CDR1 and CDR2 (germline): SGHRS, YFSETQ. The CDR3 loop spans 15 amino acids. V lost 0 bases, J lost 6 bases, and 6 bases stayed unmatched. This CDR3 reads CASSLEGQGSSEAFF. The CDR3, as DNA: TGCGCCAGCAGCTTGGAAGGACAGGGGTCATCTGAAGCTTTCTTT.

This chain joins TRBV11-2 and TRBJ1-1; no clear D gene. The CDR3 runs 13 residues. CDR1 is SGHAT and CDR2 is FQNNGV in the germline V gene. V lost 6 bases and J lost 8, with 16 bases in between. The DNA of the CDR3 is TGTGCCAGCAGTTCAGGCCCCCTCCTAGAAGCTTTCTTT. Protein sequence: CASSSGPLLEAFF.

Worth noting for this clone: It may be a read error: a sequence one base away is much more abundant. The V and J genes are TRBV5-4 and TRBJ1-3; TRBD1 matches at 7 bases. The CDR3 sequence is 14 residues long. Per germline, CDR1 SGHNT and CDR2 YYREEE (reference sequence). The ends lost 4 bases at V and 2 bases at J; junction bases unmatched: 3. The CDR3 coding sequence is TGTGCCAGCAGCCCCACAGGGGCTGGAAACACCATATATTTT. This sequence encodes CASSPTGAGNTIYF.

In this sample, this clone turned up once. This chain links TRBV5-4 with TRBJ1-2; no clear D gene. The CDR3 extends over 13 amino acids. The V and J ends lost 6 bases and 4 bases respectively, with 13 bases between them. Per germline, CDR1 SGHNT and CDR2 YYREEE (reference sequence). The CDR3 DNA follows: TGTGCCAGCACCCAAAGCGGCGTCTATGGCTACACCTTC. Translated, it gives CASTQSGVYGYTF. Together with reference TRBV5-4 and TRBJ1-2, the CDR3 gives the full variable domain: ETGVTQSPTHLIKTRGQQVTLRCSSQSGHNTVSWYQQALGQGPQFIFQYYREEENGRGNFPPRFSGLQFPNYSSELNVNALELDDSALYLCASTQSGVYGYTFGSGTRLTVV.

The V call is TRBV7-3, the J call TRBJ2-3; a possible D gene is TRBD1 (5 bases). CDR3 length: 15 residues. The V gene's germline CDR1 is SGHTA and CDR2 FQGTGA. V lost 3 bases and J 1 base, leaving 11 bases between the germline ends. CDR3 sequence reads: CASSFGWGRTDTQYF. CDR3 nucleotides: TGTGCCAGCAGCTTCGGCTGGGGCCGCACAGATACGCAGTATTTT.

CDR3 in DNA: TGTGCCACCAGCAGAGATCTGACAGGGGAGTTGTATAACTATGGCTACACCTTC. Amino acids: CATSRDLTGELYNYGYTF. J is TRBJ1-2 and V is TRBV15, with 8 bases identical to TRBD1. J gave up 1 base and V 0 bases, and 10 bases lay outside the gene matches. The CDR3 sequence is 18 residues long. The germline CDR1 and CDR2 sequences are LNHNV and YYDKDF (reference sequence).

The J gene is TRBJ1-1, the V gene TRBV11-3; TRBD1 might be the D (6 bases). Germline CDR1 reads SGHNT; CDR2 reads YENEEA. There are 13 residues in the CDR3. Between the trimmed V and J ends, which lost 5 bases and 1 base, there was a span of 8 bases. The CDR3 protein is CASSQGGNTEAFF. CDR3 nucleotides: TGTGCCAGCAGCCAAGGGGGGAACACTGAAGCTTTCTTT.

This rearrangement joins TRBV3-1 (or the pseudogene TRBV3-2) to TRBJ1-2; perhaps TRBD1 as D (5 bases). CDR1 and CDR2 (germline): LGHDT, YNNKEL (reference sequence). Between the trimmed V and J ends, which lost 4 bases and 8 bases, there was a span of 17 bases. This CDR3 has 14 residues. The CDR3 region is CASSPRDSVQGYTF. Written as DNA, the CDR3 is TGTGCCAGCAGCCCCCGAGACAGCGTGCAGGGCTACACCTTC.

The V gene is TRBV28, the J gene TRBJ2-7, with 9 bases aligning to TRBD2. Per germline, CDR1 MDHEN and CDR2 SYDVKM. V gave up 5 bases and J gave up 7 bases; unmatched junction bases: 9. The CDR3 spans 14 residues. The CDR3 nucleotides read TGTGCCAGCAGTGCCCGGACTAGCGCCCCGGAGCAGTACTTC. It is translated as CASSARTSAPEQYF.

The rearrangement uses TRBV19 and TRBJ2-7; possibly TRBD2 for D (6 bases). Trimming took off 4 bases at V and 6 bases at J, with 10 bases between the two ends. Germline CDR1 and CDR2: LNHDA and SQIVND (reference sequence). This CDR3 has 12 residues. The CDR3 loop is CASSSGALEQYF. CDR3 bases: TGTGCCAGTAGTAGCGGGGCCCTCGAGCAGTACTTC.